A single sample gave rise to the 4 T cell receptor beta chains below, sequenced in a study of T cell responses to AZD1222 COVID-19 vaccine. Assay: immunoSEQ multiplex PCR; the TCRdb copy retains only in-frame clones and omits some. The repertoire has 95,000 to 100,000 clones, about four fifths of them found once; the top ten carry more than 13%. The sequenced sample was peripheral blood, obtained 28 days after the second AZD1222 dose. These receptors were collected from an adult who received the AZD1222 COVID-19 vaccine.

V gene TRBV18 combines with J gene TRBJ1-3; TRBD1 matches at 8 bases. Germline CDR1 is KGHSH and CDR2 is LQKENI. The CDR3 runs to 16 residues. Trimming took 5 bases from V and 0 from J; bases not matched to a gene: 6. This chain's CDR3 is CASSKTGDRSGNTIYF. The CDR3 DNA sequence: TGTGCCAGCTCAAAGACAGGGGACCGCTCTGGAAACACCATATATTTT. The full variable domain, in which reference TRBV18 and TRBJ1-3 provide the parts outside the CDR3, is NAGVMQNPRHLVRRRGQEARLRCSPMKGHSHVYWYRQLPEEGLKFMVYLQKENIIDESGMPKERFSAEFPKEGPSILRIQQVVRGDSAAYFCASSKTGDRSGNTIYFGEGSWLTVV.

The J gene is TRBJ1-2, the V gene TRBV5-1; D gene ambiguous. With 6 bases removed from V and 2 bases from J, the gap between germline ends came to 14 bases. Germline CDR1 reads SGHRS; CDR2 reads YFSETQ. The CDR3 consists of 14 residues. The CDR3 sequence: CASTSMEGNYGYTF. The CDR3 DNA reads TGCGCCAGCACCTCGATGGAAGGGAACTATGGCTACACCTTC.

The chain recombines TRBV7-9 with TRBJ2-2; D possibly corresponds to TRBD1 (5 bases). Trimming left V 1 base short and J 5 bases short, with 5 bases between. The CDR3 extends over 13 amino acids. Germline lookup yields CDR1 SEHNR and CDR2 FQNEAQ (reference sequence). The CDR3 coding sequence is TGTGCCAGCAGCTTAGAGGGGACCGGGGAGCTGTTTTTT. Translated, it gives CASSLEGTGELFF.

CDR3 amino acids: CASSSQAGGGEQFF. The CDR3, as DNA: TGTGCCAGCAGCTCTCAAGCGGGAGGTGGTGAGCAGTTCTTC. This sequence joins TRBV11-2 and TRBJ2-1, with 9 bases identical to TRBD2. The CDR3 length is 14 residues. Germline CDR1 SGHAT, CDR2 FQNNGV. V shed 4 bases and J 9 bases; nucleotides not matched to a gene: 7.